This T cell receptor beta chain was captured in a study of glioma-infiltrating T cells after dendritic cell vaccination. The wider study: Treatment, given 2003 to 2012, was autologous tumor lysate-pulsed dendritic cell vaccination.

Produced via immunoSEQ multiplex PCR; TCRdb's table is partial and in-frame only. Among about 20,000 clones, about four fifths were seen once, and the ten largest hold about 37%. J lost 8 bases, V lost 5 bases, and 8 bases had no gene match. This CDR3 is built from 14 residues. Germline loops: CDR1 SGHTA, CDR2 FQGNSA. Specimen: blood, collected before dendritic cell vaccination. This chain joins TRBV7-2 and TRBJ2-3, with 9 nucleotides matching TRBD2. The receptor was derived from a human donor with glioblastoma. The CDR3 sequence: CASSPSGTPGTQYF. CDR3 nucleotides: TGTGCCAGCAGCCCTAGCGGGACCCCAGGTACGCAGTATTTT.